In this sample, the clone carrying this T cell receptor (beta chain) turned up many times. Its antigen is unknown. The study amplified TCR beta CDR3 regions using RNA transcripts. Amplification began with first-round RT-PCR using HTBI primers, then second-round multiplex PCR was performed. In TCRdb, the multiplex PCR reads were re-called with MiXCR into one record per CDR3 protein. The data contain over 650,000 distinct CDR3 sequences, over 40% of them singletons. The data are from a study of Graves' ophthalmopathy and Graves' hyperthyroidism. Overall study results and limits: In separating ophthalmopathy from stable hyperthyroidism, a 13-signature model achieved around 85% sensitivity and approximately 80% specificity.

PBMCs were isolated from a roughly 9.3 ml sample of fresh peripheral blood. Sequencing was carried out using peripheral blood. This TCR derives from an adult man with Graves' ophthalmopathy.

For the CDR3, the DNA is TGTGCCAGCAGTGGGGCCGCCCCGAGGGAAAAACTGTTTTTT. Encoded protein: CASSGAAPREKLFF. The V and J genes are TRBV25-1 and TRBJ1-4, with D uncertain. Germline assignment: CDR1 MGHDK and CDR2 SYGVNS. The CDR3 is made up of 14 amino acids. The V gene lost 4 bases and the J gene lost 8 bases, with 14 bases spanning the gap.